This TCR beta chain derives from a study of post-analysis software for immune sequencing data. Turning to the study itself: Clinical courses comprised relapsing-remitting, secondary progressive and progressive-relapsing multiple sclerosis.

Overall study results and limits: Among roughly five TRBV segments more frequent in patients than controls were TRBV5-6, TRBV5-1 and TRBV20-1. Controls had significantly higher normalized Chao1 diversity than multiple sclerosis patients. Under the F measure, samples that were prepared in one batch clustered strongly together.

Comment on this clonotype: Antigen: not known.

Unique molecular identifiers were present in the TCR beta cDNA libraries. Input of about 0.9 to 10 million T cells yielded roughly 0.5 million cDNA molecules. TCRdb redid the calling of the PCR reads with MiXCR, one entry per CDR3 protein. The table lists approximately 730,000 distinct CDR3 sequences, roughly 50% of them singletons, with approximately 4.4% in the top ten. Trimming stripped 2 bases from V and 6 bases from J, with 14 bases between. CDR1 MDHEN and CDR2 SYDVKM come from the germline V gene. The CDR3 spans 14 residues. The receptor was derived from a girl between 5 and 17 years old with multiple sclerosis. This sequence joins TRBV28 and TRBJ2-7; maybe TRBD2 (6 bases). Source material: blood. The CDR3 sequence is CASSLRLGGAEQYF. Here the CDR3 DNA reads TGTGCCAGCAGTTTAAGACTAGGAGGAGCCGAGCAGTACTTC.